The 23 T cell receptor beta chains below all came from one sample that was sequenced in a study of molecular identifiers for immune sequencing clone quantification. TCRdb fed the PCR reads into MiXCR, producing one record per CDR3 protein. The data show over 85,000 distinct CDR3 sequences, 30% to 45% seen once. The sequenced material came from naive CD8+ T cells from blood, with Jurkat cell RNA spiked in. Subset indicated: FACS-sorted CD8+CD4-CCR7+CD45RA+ naive T cells. These receptors were collected from a human donor in good health. Some libraries in this study had Jurkat cell RNA spiked in.

In its sample, this clonotype was seen many times. The V and J genes are TRBV7-8 and TRBJ2-7, with D tentatively TRBD1 (6 bases). The CDR3 length is 13 residues. The V gene's germline CDR1 is SGHVS and CDR2 FQNEAQ. V lost 3 bases to trimming and J lost 3 bases, with 9 bases between them. DNA for the CDR3: TGTGCCAGCAGCTTGGCCAGGGGCTACGAGCAGTACTTC. Translating gives CASSLARGYEQYF.

This chain uses TRBV27 with TRBJ1-2; D uncertain. The V end lost 4 bases, the J end lost 0 bases, and 6 bases lay between the germline ends. The CDR3 has 13 residues. CDR1 and CDR2 from the germline V gene are MNHEY and SMNVEV (reference sequence). The DNA for the CDR3 is TGTGCCAGCAGTTCGGATTCTAACTATGGCTACACCTTC. Protein: CASSSDSNYGYTF.

On this clonotype itself: Given a much more abundant clone one base away, this may be a read error. The chain joins TRBV28 to TRBJ2-3; D ambiguous. Germline V CDR1 and CDR2: MDHEN, SYDVKM. The CDR3 sequence is 15 residues long. Trimming left V 5 bases short and J 3 bases short, with 15 bases between. CDR3 sequence: CASSANLMVTDTQYF. Here the CDR3 DNA reads TGTGCCAGCAGTGCGAACCTAATGGTAACAGATACGCAGTATTTT. Together with reference TRBV28 and TRBJ2-3, the CDR3 gives the full variable domain: DVKVTQSSRYLVKRTGEKVFLECVQDMDHENMFWYRQDPGLGLRLIYFSYDVKMKEKGDIPEGYSVSREKKERFSLILESASTNQTSMYLCASSANLMVTDTQYFGPGTRLTVL.

This clonotype was seen just once. Given a much more abundant clone one base away, this may be a read error. This chain connects TRBV28 to TRBJ2-3; a weak D match, TRBD1 (6 bases). This CDR3 contains 14 residues. Germline V lookup: CDR1 MDHEN, CDR2 SYDVKM. CDR3 in DNA: TGTGCCAGCAGTTTATCGGCAGGGGACGATACGCAGTGTTTT. Protein product: CASSLSAGDDTQCF.

On this clonotype itself: This clone may be a read error of a much larger clone one base away. V gene TRBV4-1 combines with J gene TRBJ1-1; D unresolved. The CDR3 totals 11 residues. Germline V lookup: CDR1 MGHRA, CDR2 YSYEKL. The CDR3 bases are TGCGCCAGCAGCCAAGATCGGGCGGCTATCTTT. This translates into CASSQDRAAIF.

This chain joins TRBV19 and TRBJ1-5; D is ambiguous. V dropped 7 bases and J dropped 2 bases, with 12 bases sitting between them. Germline lookup yields CDR1 LNHDA and CDR2 SQIVND (reference sequence). The CDR3 has 14 residues. The CDR3 spells CASTFPDGNQPQHF. The CDR3 region has the DNA TGTGCCAGTACCTTTCCGGATGGCAATCAGCCCCAGCATTTT.

Many counts were recorded for this clonotype. This chain joins TRBV28 and TRBJ1-5; 7 bases are shared with TRBD1. Trimming at V came to 9 bases and at J to 5 bases, leaving 7 bases not matched to a gene. The CDR3 totals 13 residues. Germline CDR1 reads MDHEN; CDR2 reads SYDVKM. The chain's CDR3 is CASTGQQYQPQHF. CDR3 DNA sequence: TGTGCCAGTACGGGACAGCAATATCAGCCCCAGCATTTT.

The genes are TRBV18 and TRBJ2-2; perhaps TRBD1 as D (6 bases). The CDR3 has 17 residues. V lost 4 bases, J lost 3 bases, and 18 bases lay in between. CDR1 KGHSH and CDR2 LQKENI come from the germline V gene. CDR3 nucleotides: TGTGCCAGCTCACGGCGTGAGTTAACAGGGTACACCGGGGAGCTGTTTTTT. It codes for CASSRRELTGYTGELFF.

Worth noting for this clonotype: Compared with germline, one end of the junction differs, possibly owing to a read error. The rearrangement joins TRBV4-3 to TRBJ1-1; weak D call: TRBD1 (6 bases). The CDR3 is 17 residues long. The V gene's germline CDR1 is LGHNA and CDR2 YSLEER. CDR3 region: CASSQTTRDIFKAEAYF. In nucleotides, the CDR3 is TGCGCCAGCAGCCAAACAACCAGGGACATATTCAAGGCTGAAGCTTACTTT.

The gene calls are TRBV6-6 and TRBJ2-3; 7 positions match TRBD2. Germline V gene lookup returns CDR1 MNHNY and CDR2 SVGAGI (reference sequence). There are 13 residues in the CDR3. Trimming at V came to 5 bases and at J to 5 bases, leaving 4 bases not matched to a gene. The CDR3 is CASSPVAGDTQYF. DNA for the CDR3: TGTGCCAGCAGTCCAGTAGCGGGAGATACGCAGTATTTT.

This sequence joins TRBV20-1 and TRBJ1-1; no definite D call. Germline V lookup: CDR1 DFQATT, CDR2 SNEGSKA (reference sequence). With 1 base removed from V and 1 base from J, the gap between germline ends came to 22 bases. This CDR3 is 18 amino acids long. In DNA, the CDR3 is TGCAGTGCTAGAGGTCGTGATGTTACGTGGGCCCGGAACACTGAAGCTTTCTTT. It is translated as CSARGRDVTWARNTEAFF.

On this clonotype itself: With a much larger clone just one base away, this may be a read error. The chain joins TRBV9 to TRBJ2-4; D perhaps matches TRBD2 (5 bases). The CDR3 has 15 amino acids. From germline, CDR1 is SGDLS and CDR2 YYNGEE. CDR3 residues: CASNVEGLAKNIQYF. The CDR3 nucleotides are TGTGCCAGCAACGTAGAGGGTTTAGCCAAAAACATTCAGTACTTC.

The CDR3 nucleotides are TGTGCCAGCAGTTTACCCGACACAGCGAACACCGGGGAGCTGTTTTTT. Its protein is CASSLPDTANTGELFF. V and J are TRBV28 and TRBJ2-2, with D unclear. CDR1 is MDHEN, CDR2 SYDVKM, per germline. The CDR3 sequence is 16 residues long. V dropped 2 bases and J dropped 0 bases, with 10 bases sitting between them.

There are a few counts of this clonotype. CDR3 amino acids: CASSSRLADTQYF. CDR3 in DNA: TGTGCCAGCAGTTCCCGACTGGCTGATACGCAGTATTTT. The gene calls are TRBV28 and TRBJ2-3, with D uncertain. Trimming stripped 4 bases from V and 6 bases from J, with 11 bases between. Germline V gives CDR1 MDHEN, CDR2 SYDVKM. CDR3 length: 13 amino acids. Based on the CDR3 plus reference TRBV28 and TRBJ2-3, the full variable domain is DVKVTQSSRYLVKRTGEKVFLECVQDMDHENMFWYRQDPGLGLRLIYFSYDVKMKEKGDIPEGYSVSREKKERFSLILESASTNQTSMYLCASSSRLADTQYFGPGTRLTVL.

Remarks on this clonotype: A read error is possible here, since a much larger clone lies one base away. CDR3 region: CASSRPGEETQYF. CDR3 coding DNA: TGCGCCAGCAGCCGCCCAGGGGAAGAGACCCAGTACTTC. V is TRBV4-3 and J is TRBJ2-5; tentatively, D is TRBD1 (6 bases). Germline V gives CDR1 LGHNA, CDR2 YSLEER. Trimming cost V 4 bases and J 3 bases, with 9 bases left between them. The CDR3 has 13 residues.

V gene TRBV4-1 combines with J gene TRBJ2-2; D is undetermined. The V gene's germline CDR1 is MGHRA and CDR2 YSYEKL. The CDR3 has 14 amino acids. The V end lost 6 bases, the J end lost 6 bases, and 14 bases lay between the germline ends. Here the CDR3 DNA reads TGCGCCAGCAGGGTAGGGCCTAACTCCGGGGAGCTGTTTTTT. Encoded protein: CASRVGPNSGELFF.

This clonotype was counted at least ten times. The chain joins TRBV29-1 to TRBJ1-2, with D maybe TRBD1 (5 bases). V was pared by 4 bases and J by 1 base, with 13 bases between. The CDR3 totals 14 residues. Germline V lookup: CDR1 SQVTM, CDR2 ANQGSEA. CDR3 sequence reads: CSVVATDRNYGYTF. In nucleotides, the CDR3 is TGCAGCGTTGTAGCGACAGATCGTAACTATGGCTACACCTTC.

Points on this clonotype: Possible read error: a much larger clone is one base away. The chain combines TRBV5-4 with TRBJ2-3; D remains unclear. The CDR3 loop spans 15 amino acids. Germline V CDR1 and CDR2: SGHNT, YYREEE (reference sequence). CDR3 amino acids: CASSLGLLRSDTRYF. The CDR3 DNA follows: TGTGCCAGCAGCTTGGGACTTCTTAGATCAGATACGCGGTATTTT.

The chain employs TRBV29-1 and TRBJ2-5, with D uncertain. Germline CDR1 SQVTM, CDR2 ANQGSEA. This CDR3 spans 18 amino acids. V shed 0 bases and J shed 2 bases, with 22 bases lying between them. CDR3: CSVEDPVTTGPVQETQYF. The CDR3 region has the DNA TGCAGCGTTGAAGATCCGGTTACGACCGGGCCGGTTCAAGAGACCCAGTACTTC.

The chain recombines TRBV13 with TRBJ2-7; D might be TRBD1 (5 bases). Trimming removed 1 base from V and 2 bases from J, with 9 bases in between. The CDR3 consists of 14 residues. Germline CDR1 reads PRHDT; CDR2 reads FYEKMQ (reference sequence). The CDR3 is CASSLAGLAYEQYF. Written as DNA, the CDR3 is TGTGCCAGCAGCTTAGCAGGGCTGGCCTACGAGCAGTACTTC.

This clonotype came up many times. This chain connects TRBV28 to TRBJ2-3; 13 nucleotides line up with TRBD2. From germline, CDR1 is MDHEN and CDR2 SYDVKM. This CDR3 has 17 residues. With V trimmed by 5 bases and J by 0 bases, 5 bases remained unmatched. Written as DNA, the CDR3 is TGTGCCAGCAGTCCCGCGGGACTAGCGGGGAGCACAGATACGCAGTATTTT. Translated, it gives CASSPAGLAGSTDTQYF.

In this sample, this clonotype turned up once. The conserved closing phenylalanine or tryptophan is absent in this CDR3, likely reflecting a read error. The chain joins TRBV7-6 to TRBJ2-1; the D gene is possibly TRBD1 (5 bases). V was clipped by 5 bases and J by 1 base, with 9 bases between them. CDR1 is SGHVS and CDR2 is FNYEAQ in the germline V gene. CDR3 length equals 14 residues. CDR3 amino acids: CASSLTGSYNEQFL. As DNA, the CDR3 is TGTGCCAGCAGCCTAACAGGTTCCTACAATGAGCAGTTCCTC.

As concerns this clonotype: With a much larger clone just one base away, this may be a read error. The CDR3 ends on some other residue instead of the conserved phenylalanine or tryptophan, so this is likely a read error. V and J are TRBV5-4 and TRBJ2-7; TRBD2 agrees at 8 bases. This CDR3 comprises 14 residues. The V and J ends lost 4 bases and 3 bases, in that order; junction bases with no gene match: 6. From germline, CDR1 is SGHNT and CDR2 YYREEE (reference sequence). The CDR3 region is CASSPGGTSYEQYL. CDR3 nucleotides: TGTGCCAGCAGCCCGGGAGGGACTAGCTACGAGCAGTACCTC.